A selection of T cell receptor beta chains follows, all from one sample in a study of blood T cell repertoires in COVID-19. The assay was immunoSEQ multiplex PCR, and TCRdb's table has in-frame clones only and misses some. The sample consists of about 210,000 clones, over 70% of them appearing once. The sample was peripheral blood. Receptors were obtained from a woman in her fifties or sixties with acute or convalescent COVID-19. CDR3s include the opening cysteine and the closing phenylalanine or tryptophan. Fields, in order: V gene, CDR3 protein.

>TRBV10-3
CAISLTSGRKDTGELFF
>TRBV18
CASSPAGAAPNYGYTF
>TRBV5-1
CASSLPEPTNEKLFF
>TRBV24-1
CATSAGDEQFF
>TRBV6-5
CASGGQAAVEQYF
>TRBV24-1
CATRGSGPYQETQYF
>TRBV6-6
CASSLGSTYSNQPQHF
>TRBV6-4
CASSTSWVGTGPTDTQYF
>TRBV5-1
CASSLGLAGSEQYF
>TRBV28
CASSTPGNTYEQYF
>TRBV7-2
CASSLEGRVNYGYTF
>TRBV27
CASRLRGGGEFF
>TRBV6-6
CASSYSSGMGETQYF
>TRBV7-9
CASSINRGSSYGYTF
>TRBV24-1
CATSDRGTSGIYEQYF
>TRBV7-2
CASSLEGSGNSPLHF
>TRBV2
CASRESGQGAVEGRYTF
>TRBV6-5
CASNANRVLQETQYF
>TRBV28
CASSFLLAGFYEQYF
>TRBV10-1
CASSGQGNNEQFF
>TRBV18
CASSPYGTGVSTEQFF
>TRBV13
CASSFSRRDTEAFF
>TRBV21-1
CATARPPGKYEQYF
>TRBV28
CASSRTSGRYEQYF
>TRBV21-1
CASSKGYLTGFHNEQFF
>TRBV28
CASSTGGDFSYEQYF
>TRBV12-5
CASGLARAGGPLNTQYF
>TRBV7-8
CASSGGQVMNTEAFF
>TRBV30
CAWKGQGRNQPQHF
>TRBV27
CASSSPGEIPYEQYF
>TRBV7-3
CASSLLAAGHTDTQYF